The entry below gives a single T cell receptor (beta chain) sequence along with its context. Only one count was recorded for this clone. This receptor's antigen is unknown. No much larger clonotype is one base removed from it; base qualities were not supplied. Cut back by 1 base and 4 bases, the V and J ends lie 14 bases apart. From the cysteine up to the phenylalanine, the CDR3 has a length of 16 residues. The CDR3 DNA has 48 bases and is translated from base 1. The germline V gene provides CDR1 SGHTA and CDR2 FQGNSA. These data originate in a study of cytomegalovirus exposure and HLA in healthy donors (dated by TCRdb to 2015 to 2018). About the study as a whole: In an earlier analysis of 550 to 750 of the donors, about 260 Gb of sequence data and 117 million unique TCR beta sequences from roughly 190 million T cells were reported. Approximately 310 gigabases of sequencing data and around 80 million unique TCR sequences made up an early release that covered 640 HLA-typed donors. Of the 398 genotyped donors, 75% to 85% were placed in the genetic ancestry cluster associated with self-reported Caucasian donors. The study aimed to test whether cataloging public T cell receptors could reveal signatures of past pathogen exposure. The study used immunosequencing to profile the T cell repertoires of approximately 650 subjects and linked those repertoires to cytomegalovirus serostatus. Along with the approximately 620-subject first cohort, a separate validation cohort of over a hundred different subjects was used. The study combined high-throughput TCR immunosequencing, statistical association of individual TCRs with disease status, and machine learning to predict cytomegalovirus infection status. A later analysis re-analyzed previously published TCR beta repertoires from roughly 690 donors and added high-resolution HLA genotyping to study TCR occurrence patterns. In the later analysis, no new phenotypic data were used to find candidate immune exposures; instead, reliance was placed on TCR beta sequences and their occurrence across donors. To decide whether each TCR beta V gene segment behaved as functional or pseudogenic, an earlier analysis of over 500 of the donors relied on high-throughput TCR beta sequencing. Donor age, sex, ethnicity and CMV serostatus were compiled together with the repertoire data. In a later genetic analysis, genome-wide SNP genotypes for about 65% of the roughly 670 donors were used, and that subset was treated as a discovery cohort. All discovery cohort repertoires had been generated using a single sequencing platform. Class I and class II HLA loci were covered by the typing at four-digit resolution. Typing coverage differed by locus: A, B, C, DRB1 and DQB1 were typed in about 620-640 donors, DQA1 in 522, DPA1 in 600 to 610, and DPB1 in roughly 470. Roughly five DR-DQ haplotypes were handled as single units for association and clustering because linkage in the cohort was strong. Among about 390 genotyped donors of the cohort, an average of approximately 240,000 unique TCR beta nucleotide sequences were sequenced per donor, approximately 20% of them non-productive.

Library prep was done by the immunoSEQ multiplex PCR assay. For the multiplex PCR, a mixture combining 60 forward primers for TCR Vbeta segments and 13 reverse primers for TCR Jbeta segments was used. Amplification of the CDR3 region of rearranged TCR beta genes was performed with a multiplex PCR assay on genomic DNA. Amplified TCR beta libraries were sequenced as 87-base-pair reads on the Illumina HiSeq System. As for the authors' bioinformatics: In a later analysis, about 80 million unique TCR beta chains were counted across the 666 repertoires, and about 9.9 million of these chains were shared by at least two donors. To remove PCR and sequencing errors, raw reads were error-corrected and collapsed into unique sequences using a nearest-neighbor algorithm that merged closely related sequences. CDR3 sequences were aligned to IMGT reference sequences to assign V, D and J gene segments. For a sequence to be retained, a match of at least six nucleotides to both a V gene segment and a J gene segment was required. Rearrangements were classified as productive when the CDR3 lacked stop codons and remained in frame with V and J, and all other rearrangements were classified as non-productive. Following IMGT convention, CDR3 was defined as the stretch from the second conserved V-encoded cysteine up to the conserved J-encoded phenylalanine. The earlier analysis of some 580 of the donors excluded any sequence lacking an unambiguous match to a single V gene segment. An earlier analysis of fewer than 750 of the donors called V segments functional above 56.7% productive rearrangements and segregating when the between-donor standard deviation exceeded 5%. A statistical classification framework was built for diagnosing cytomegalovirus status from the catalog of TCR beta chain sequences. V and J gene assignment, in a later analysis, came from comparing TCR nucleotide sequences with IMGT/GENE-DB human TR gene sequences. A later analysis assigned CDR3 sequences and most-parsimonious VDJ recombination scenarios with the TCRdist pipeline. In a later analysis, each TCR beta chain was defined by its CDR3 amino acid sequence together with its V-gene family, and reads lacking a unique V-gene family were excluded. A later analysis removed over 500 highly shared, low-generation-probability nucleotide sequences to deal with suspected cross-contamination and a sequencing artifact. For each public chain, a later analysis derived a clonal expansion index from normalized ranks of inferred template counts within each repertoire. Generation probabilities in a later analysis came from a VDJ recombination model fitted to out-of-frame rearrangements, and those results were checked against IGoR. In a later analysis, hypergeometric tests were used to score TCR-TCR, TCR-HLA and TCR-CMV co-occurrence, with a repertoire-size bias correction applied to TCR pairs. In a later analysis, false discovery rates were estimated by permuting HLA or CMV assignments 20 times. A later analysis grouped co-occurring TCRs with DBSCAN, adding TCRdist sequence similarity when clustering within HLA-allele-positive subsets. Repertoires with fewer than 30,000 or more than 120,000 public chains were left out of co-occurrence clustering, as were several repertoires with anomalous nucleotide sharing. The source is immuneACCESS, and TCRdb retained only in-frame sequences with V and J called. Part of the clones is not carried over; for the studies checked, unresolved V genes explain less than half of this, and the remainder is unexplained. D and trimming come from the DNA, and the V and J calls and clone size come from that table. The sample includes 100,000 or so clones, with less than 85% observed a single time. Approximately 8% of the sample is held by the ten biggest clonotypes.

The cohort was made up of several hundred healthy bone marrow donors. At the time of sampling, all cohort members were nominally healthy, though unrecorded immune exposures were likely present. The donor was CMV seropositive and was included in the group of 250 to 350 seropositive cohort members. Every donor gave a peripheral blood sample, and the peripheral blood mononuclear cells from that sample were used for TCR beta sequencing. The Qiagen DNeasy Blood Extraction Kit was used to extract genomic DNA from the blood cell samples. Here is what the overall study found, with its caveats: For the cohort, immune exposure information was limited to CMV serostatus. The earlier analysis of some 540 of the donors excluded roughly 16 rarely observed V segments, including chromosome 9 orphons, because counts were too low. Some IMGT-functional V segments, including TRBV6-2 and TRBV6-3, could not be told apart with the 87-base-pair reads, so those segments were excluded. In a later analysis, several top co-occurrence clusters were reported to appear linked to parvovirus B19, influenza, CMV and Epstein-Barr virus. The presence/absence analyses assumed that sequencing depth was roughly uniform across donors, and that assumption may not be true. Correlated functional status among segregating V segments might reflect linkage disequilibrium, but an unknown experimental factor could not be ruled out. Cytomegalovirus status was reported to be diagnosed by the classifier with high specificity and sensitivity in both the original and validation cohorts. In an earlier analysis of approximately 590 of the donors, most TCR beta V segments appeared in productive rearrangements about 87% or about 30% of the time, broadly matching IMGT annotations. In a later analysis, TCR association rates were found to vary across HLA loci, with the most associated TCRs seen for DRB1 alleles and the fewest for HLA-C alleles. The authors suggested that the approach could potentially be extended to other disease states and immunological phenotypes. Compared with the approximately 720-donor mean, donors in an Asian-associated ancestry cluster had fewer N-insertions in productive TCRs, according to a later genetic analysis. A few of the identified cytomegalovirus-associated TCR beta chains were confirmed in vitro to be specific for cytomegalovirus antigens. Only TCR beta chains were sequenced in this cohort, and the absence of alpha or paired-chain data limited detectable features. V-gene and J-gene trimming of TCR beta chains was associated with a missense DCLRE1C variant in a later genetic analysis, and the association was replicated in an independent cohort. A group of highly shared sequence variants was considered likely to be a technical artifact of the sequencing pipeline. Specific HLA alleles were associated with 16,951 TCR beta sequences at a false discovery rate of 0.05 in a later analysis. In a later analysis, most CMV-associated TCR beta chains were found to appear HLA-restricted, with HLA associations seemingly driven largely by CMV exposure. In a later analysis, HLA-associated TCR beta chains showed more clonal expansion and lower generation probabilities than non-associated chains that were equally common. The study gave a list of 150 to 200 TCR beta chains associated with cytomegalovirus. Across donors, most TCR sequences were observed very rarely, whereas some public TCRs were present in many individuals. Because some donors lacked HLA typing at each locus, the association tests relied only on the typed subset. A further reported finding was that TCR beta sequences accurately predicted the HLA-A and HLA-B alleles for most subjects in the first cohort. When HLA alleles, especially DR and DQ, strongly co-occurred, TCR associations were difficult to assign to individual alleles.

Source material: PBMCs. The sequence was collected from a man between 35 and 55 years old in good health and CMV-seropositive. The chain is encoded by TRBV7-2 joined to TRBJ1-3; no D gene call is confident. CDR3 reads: CASSLGQIGSGNTIYF. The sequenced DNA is TGTGCCAGCAGCTTAGGACAAATTGGCAGCGGAAACACCATATATTTT.